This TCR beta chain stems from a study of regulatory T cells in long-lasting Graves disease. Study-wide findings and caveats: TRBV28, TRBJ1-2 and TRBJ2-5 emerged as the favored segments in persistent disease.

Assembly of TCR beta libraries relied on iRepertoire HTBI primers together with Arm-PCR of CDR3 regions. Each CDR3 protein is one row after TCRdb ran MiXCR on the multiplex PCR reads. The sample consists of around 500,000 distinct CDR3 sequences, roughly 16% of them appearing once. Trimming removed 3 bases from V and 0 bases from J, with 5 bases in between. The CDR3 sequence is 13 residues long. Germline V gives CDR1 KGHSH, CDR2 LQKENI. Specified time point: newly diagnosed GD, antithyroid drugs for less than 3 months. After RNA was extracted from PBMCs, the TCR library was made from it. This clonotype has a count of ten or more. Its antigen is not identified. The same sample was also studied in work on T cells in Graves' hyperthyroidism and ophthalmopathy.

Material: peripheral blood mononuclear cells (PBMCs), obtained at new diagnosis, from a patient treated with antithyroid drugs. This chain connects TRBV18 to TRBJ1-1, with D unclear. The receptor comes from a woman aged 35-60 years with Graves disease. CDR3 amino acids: CASSPNMNTEAFF. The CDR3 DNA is TGTGCCAGCTCACCGAATATGAACACTGAAGCTTTCTTT. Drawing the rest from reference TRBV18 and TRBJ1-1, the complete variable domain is NAGVMQNPRHLVRRRGQEARLRCSPMKGHSHVYWYRQLPEEGLKFMVYLQKENIIDESGMPKERFSAEFPKEGPSILRIQQVVRGDSAAYFCASSPNMNTEAFFGQGTRLTVV.